This is a list of T cell receptor beta chains from one sample in a study of cytomegalovirus exposure and HLA in healthy donors. Measured with immunoSEQ multiplex PCR; TCRdb has only the in-frame clones, and not every one. The data hold around 76,000 clones, with about 70% observed a single time. Sequenced input: PBMCs. The receptors were gathered from a woman between 50 and 59 years old in good health and CMV-seropositive. Each CDR3 is given with its conserved first and last residue. A D gene is named only where the DNA matches it firmly. Rows give clone size only sometimes, using once, few, many, or a class for an expanded clone.

>-|TRBV7-2|-|TRBJ1-5
TGTGCCAGCAGTATGGGGGGGCATCAGCCCCAGCATTTT
CASSMGGHQPQHF
>-|TRBV7-2|TRBD1|TRBJ1-3
TGTGCCAGCAGCAGGGGGCATAGAAACACCATATATTTT
CASSRGHRNTIYF
>-|TRBV11-2|-|TRBJ1-1
TGTGCCAGCAGCCGCGTCGGCGGGAACACTGAAGCTTTCTTT
CASSRVGGNTEAFF
>once|TRBV7-9|-|TRBJ1-6
TGTGCCAGCAGCTTAGGAGATTCACCCCTCCACTTT
CASSLGDSPLHF
>-|TRBV2|-|TRBJ2-5
TGTGCCAGCAGTGGGACCGACAGGACCCAGTACTTC
CASSGTDRTQYF
>-|TRBV9|TRBD2|TRBJ2-7
TGTGCCAGCAGCGGGGGATCTAGCGGCAACGAGCAGTACTTC
CASSGGSSGNEQYF
>-|TRBV9|-|TRBJ2-7
TGTGCCAGCAGCCCAGAGCGGAGCTCCTACGAGCAGTACTTC
CASSPERSSYEQYF
>-|TRBV9|-|TRBJ1-1
TGTGCCAGCAGCGTAGGGTTCACACCTTTCACTGAAGCTTTCTTT
CASSVGFTPFTEAFF
>-|TRBV9|-|TRBJ1-2
TGTGCCAGCAGCGGGACTAGCGGCTATGGCTACACCTTC
CASSGTSGYGYTF
>-|TRBV29-1|TRBD1|TRBJ1-2
TGCAGCGTTGACGAGGGGGCTCGGAGTTATGGCTACACCTTC
CSVDEGARSYGYTF
>-|TRBV5-8|TRBD2|TRBJ2-2
TGTGCCAGCAGCTTGGCGCTAGCGGCGAACACCGGGGAGCTGTTTTTT
CASSLALAANTGELFF
>-|TRBV6-5|TRBD2|TRBJ2-1
TGTGCCAGCAGTGTAGCGGGGACCCCCAATGAGCAGTTCTTC
CASSVAGTPNEQFF
>few|TRBV2|-|TRBJ1-1
TGTGCCAGCAGGACGGGGGCTGAAGCTTTCTTT
CASRTGAEAFF
>-|TRBV5-1|TRBD2|TRBJ2-7
TGCGCCAGCAGGGGACTAGCGGGGGGGCGTGACGAGCAGTACTTC
CASRGLAGGRDEQYF
>-|TRBV7-2|TRBD1|TRBJ2-7
TGTGCCAGCAGTCGACAGGGGAGCTCCTACGAGCAGTACTTC
CASSRQGSSYEQYF
>few|TRBV6-1|-|TRBJ2-7
TGTGCCAGCAGTGGACAGCTCTACGAGCAGTACTTC
CASSGQLYEQYF
>once|TRBV9|TRBD1|TRBJ2-2
TGTGCCAGCAGCGGAGACAGGGGCTCGAACACCGGGGAGCTGTTTTTT
CASSGDRGSNTGELFF
>-|TRBV5-5|-|TRBJ1-6
TGTGCCAGCAGCTTGGCCGTCGTCGGGAGTGGGGATTCACCCCTCCACTTT
CASSLAVVGSGDSPLHF
>-|TRBV5-1|TRBD1|TRBJ1-1
TGCGCCAGCAGCTTGGTGGGACAGGGGGCAGCGGACACTGAAGCTTTCTTT
CASSLVGQGAADTEAFF
>-|TRBV11-2|TRBD2|TRBJ2-1
TGTGCCAGCAGCTTCAGACTAGCGGGAGGCCCCTACAATGAGCAGTTCTTC
CASSFRLAGGPYNEQFF
>few|TRBV28|-|TRBJ1-2
TGTGCCAGCACCCAAGAAGGAGGCTACTATGGCTACACCTTC
CASTQEGGYYGYTF
>few|TRBV18|-|TRBJ2-3
TGTGCCAGCTCAGGAACCCAACGGAGCGATACGCAGTATTTT
CASSGTQRSDTQYF
>few|TRBV5-1|-|TRBJ2-3
TGCGCCAGCAGCTTGCTGATGGGAATAGGGGGACAAGATACGCAGTATTTT
CASSLLMGIGGQDTQYF
>few|TRBV29-1|TRBD2|TRBJ2-1
TGCAGCGTAGCGGTAGCGGGAGGTATCGATGAGCAGTTCTTC
CSVAVAGGIDEQFF
>-|TRBV11-2|-|TRBJ1-6
TGTGCCAGCAGCTTATCCACAGGTGGAAACTCACCCCTCCACTTT
CASSLSTGGNSPLHF
>few|TRBV4-3|-|TRBJ2-7
TGCGCCAGCAGCCCGGGTTTCTCCTACGAGCAGTACTTC
CASSPGFSYEQYF
>once|TRBV20-1|-|TRBJ1-2
TGCAGTGCTAGAGAGGGGAGCGGCTACACCTTC
CSAREGSGYTF
>medium-sized|TRBV4-1|-|TRBJ1-1
TGCGCCAGCAGCCCAGGACAGAACTTGAACACTGAAGCTTTCTTT
CASSPGQNLNTEAFF
>-|TRBV27|-|TRBJ2-7
TGTGCCAGCAGTTTGGACTATCCCTCATCCTACGAGCAGTACTTC
CASSLDYPSSYEQYF
>-|TRBV28|-|TRBJ2-7
TGTGCCAGCAGGGACAAGCCCTACGAGCAGTACTTC
CASRDKPYEQYF
>-|TRBV11-2|TRBD1|TRBJ1-3
TGTGCCAGCAGCTTAGCCCCTATTAACAGGGGATCTGGAAACACCATATATTTT
CASSLAPINRGSGNTIYF
>few|TRBV5-4|TRBD2|TRBJ2-1
TGTGCCAGCAGCCCAGGACCGACTAGCGGGCCGAGGGATGAGCAGTTCTTC
CASSPGPTSGPRDEQFF
>-|TRBV10-3|-|TRBJ2-7
TGTGCCATCAGTGAAGGGCAGGGTAGTTACGAGCAGTACTTC
CAISEGQGSYEQYF
>-|TRBV4-1|-|TRBJ1-2
TGCGCCAGCAGCCAAGATCTCACGGATGGCTACACCTTC
CASSQDLTDGYTF
>few|TRBV9|-|TRBJ2-2
TGTGCCAGCAGCGTAGGACAGGCAACCGGGGAGCTGTTTTTT
CASSVGQATGELFF
>-|TRBV9|-|TRBJ1-3
TGTGCCAGCAGCGTAGGGTCCTCGGGGGTCGGTGGAAACACCATATATTTT
CASSVGSSGVGGNTIYF
>-|TRBV6-6|-|TRBJ1-2
TGTGCCAGCAGTTACCAGACTAACTATGGCTACACCTTC
CASSYQTNYGYTF
>-|TRBV30|-|TRBJ2-3
TGTGCCTGGGACCCCGGGGTAGATACGCAGTATTTT
CAWDPGVDTQYF
>-|TRBV13|TRBD1|TRBJ1-6
TGTGCCAGCAGCTTAGTGGGATGGTCGACAGGGTTAAATTCACCCCTCCACTTT
CASSLVGWSTGLNSPLHF
>-|TRBV7-2|TRBD2|TRBJ2-7
TGTGCCAGCAGCTTTGGACTAGCGGCGACCTACGAGCAGTACTTC
CASSFGLAATYEQYF
>-|TRBV30|-|TRBJ1-1
TGTGCCTGGAGTGTATACCGTTGGACAGAGAACACTGAAGCTTTCTTT
CAWSVYRWTENTEAFF
>once|TRBV7-3|TRBD2|TRBJ2-2
TGTGCCAGCAGCCTCGGAGGGAGGGCCACCGGGGAGCTGTTTTTT
CASSLGGRATGELFF
>-|TRBV7-8|-|TRBJ2-7
TGTGCCAGCAGCGTTACAGAGAGCTCCTACGAGCAGTACTTC
CASSVTESSYEQYF
>-|TRBV10-3|TRBD1|TRBJ2-7
TGTGCCATCAGGGGTTTCTCGACAGGGGTCGAGCAGTACTTC
CAIRGFSTGVEQYF
>once|TRBV19|-|TRBJ1-4
TGTGCCAGTAGTATCCAGGCTAGCAATGAAAAACTGTTTTTT
CASSIQASNEKLFF
>-|TRBV10-3|TRBD1|TRBJ1-3
TGTGCCATCAGTGCGATAGACAGGGGCGTGACTGGAAACACCATATATTTT
CAISAIDRGVTGNTIYF
>-|TRBV6-1|-|TRBJ2-1
TGTGCCAGCGGGCGGGGATACAACAATGAGCAGTTCTTC
CASGRGYNNEQFF
>-|TRBV18|-|TRBJ2-2
TGTGCCAGCTCACTCGTCAGCGGAAACACCGGGGAGCTGTTTTTT
CASSLVSGNTGELFF
>few|TRBV9|TRBD2|TRBJ2-1
TGTGCCAGCAGCGTAGCTTTGTCCATAGCGGGGAGGGATGAGCAGTTCTTC
CASSVALSIAGRDEQFF
>-|TRBV7-6|-|TRBJ1-1
TGTGCCAGCAGCTCCCAGCAGGCAAACACTGAAGCTTTCTTT
CASSSQQANTEAFF
>-|TRBV7-3|TRBD1|TRBJ1-2
TGTGCCAGCAGCCTGACAGGGGGGAGGTATGGCTACACCTTC
CASSLTGGRYGYTF
>-|TRBV10-1|-|TRBJ2-1
TGCGCCAGCAGTGAGTCGATTAGGGGCTTCAATGAGCAGTTCTTC
CASSESIRGFNEQFF
>-|TRBV5-5|TRBD1|TRBJ1-1
TGTGCCAGCAGCTGGGGGGGACAGGGTAGTTCTGAAGCTTTCTTT
CASSWGGQGSSEAFF
>-|TRBV28|TRBD2|TRBJ2-1
TGTGCCAGCAGACTAGCGGGATTTTACAATGAGCAGTTCTTC
CASRLAGFYNEQFF
>-|TRBV4-1|-|TRBJ2-1
TGCGCCAGCAGCCTCTTTACAGGTGTCTCCTACAATGAGCAGTTCTTC
CASSLFTGVSYNEQFF
>few|TRBV10-3|-|TRBJ1-3
TGTGCCATCACAGGGGTCCCTGGAAACACCATATATTTT
CAITGVPGNTIYF
>-|TRBV4-3|-|TRBJ1-3
TGCGCCAGCAGCCAAGGGATTGACTCTAGACTTACTGGAAACACCATATATTTT
CASSQGIDSRLTGNTIYF
>-|TRBV4-3|-|TRBJ2-3
TGCGCCAGCGGAGACAGGTCGGCAGATACGCAGTATTTT
CASGDRSADTQYF
>-|TRBV5-1|TRBD2|TRBJ2-7
TGCGCCAGCAGCTTGGCCTTAGGGAGGGAACACGAGCAGTACTTC
CASSLALGREHEQYF